Presented here are 8 T cell receptor beta chains from one specimen sequenced in a study of blood T cell repertoires in COVID-19. Repertoires were generated with immunoSEQ multiplex PCR, while TCRdb's copy carries only in-frame clones and drops some. Among under 200,000 clones listed, roughly four fifths were seen once. The sequenced material came from PBMCs or T cells enriched from blood (not recorded which). These receptor sequences come from a man between 45 and 60 years old who had recovered from COVID-19.

On this clone: Different DNA sequences within this sample yield the same CDR3. This chain connects TRBV28 to TRBJ1-2, with D possibly matching TRBD1 (5 bases). Germline assignment: CDR1 MDHEN and CDR2 SYDVKM. The CDR3 runs to 13 residues. V was pared by 3 bases and J by 6 bases, with 11 bases between. CDR3 protein: CASSFSGRDGYTF. The CDR3 DNA reads as TGTGCCAGCAGTTTTTCAGGGAGGGATGGCTACACCTTC.

The gene calls are TRBV5-5 and TRBJ2-5; D not resolved. The CDR3 is made up of 13 amino acids. Germline V gene sequence: CDR1 SGHKS, CDR2 YYEKEE (reference sequence). Trimming left V 2 bases short and J 5 bases short, with 10 bases between. CDR3 nucleotide sequence: TGTGCCAGCAGCTTCAACCAGGCCGAGACCCAGTACTTC. This gives the protein CASSFNQAETQYF.

This clone was detected once. The rearrangement links TRBV6-6 to TRBJ2-7, with 7 bases identical to TRBD1. The CDR3 length is 14 residues. With V trimmed by 2 bases and J by 2 bases, 3 bases remained unmatched. Germline V gene data show CDR1 as MNHNY and CDR2 as SVGAGI (reference sequence). The CDR3 region is CASSYRDSAYEQYF. The CDR3 DNA reads TGTGCCAGCAGTTACCGGGACAGCGCCTACGAGCAGTACTTC.

This chain joins TRBV30 and TRBJ1-6; tentatively, D is TRBD1 (6 bases). Trimming cost V 0 bases and J 3 bases, with 9 bases left between them. CDR1 GTSNPN and CDR2 SVGIG come from the germline V gene (reference sequence). The CDR3 sequence is 15 residues long. CDR3 DNA sequence: TGTGCCTGGAGTGTGGGAGGGGGCTATAATTCACCCCTCCACTTT. This translates into CAWSVGGGYNSPLHF.

This rearrangement joins TRBV27 to TRBJ2-7; TRBD2 agrees at 10 bases. Germline V CDR1 and CDR2: MNHEY, SMNVEV (reference sequence). This CDR3 is built from 16 residues. Germline trimming cut 3 bases from V and 0 bases from J; bases unmatched to any gene: 5. As DNA, the CDR3 is TGTGCCAGCAGTTTCAGCGGGGGGGAGAGCTCCTACGAGCAGTACTTC. Its protein is CASSFSGGESSYEQYF.

The rearrangement joins TRBV10-2 to TRBJ1-1; D unclear. The CDR3 extends over 13 amino acids. From germline, CDR1 is WSHSY and CDR2 SAAADI. V was trimmed by 2 bases and J by 4 bases, leaving 8 bases between them. CDR3 coding DNA: TGCGCCAGCAGTGAGGGGCAGCTCACTGAAGCTTTCTTT. Translated, it gives CASSEGQLTEAFF.

This clone was seen more than once but under ten times. This sequence joins TRBV2 and TRBJ2-1, with D possibly being TRBD2 (6 bases). Trimming stripped 10 bases from V and 5 bases from J, with 18 bases between. Germline V gene lookup returns CDR1 SNHLY and CDR2 FYNNEI. This CDR3 has 14 residues. CDR3 in DNA: TGTGCCACCAGGAGCGGGTTGGGTAACAATGAGCAGTTCTTC. As protein: CATRSGLGNNEQFF.

The chain combines TRBV5-1 with TRBJ1-1, with D possibly being TRBD1 (5 bases). CDR3 length: 15 residues. Germline values: CDR1 SGHRS, CDR2 YFSETQ. Trimming removed 4 bases from V and 4 bases from J, with 17 bases in between. In DNA, the CDR3 is TGCGCCAGCAGCCAGGTGGGGGGGACGACCACTGAAGCTTTCTTT. Its translation is CASSQVGGTTTEAFF.